This TCR beta chain came from a study of blood T cells in healthy people across ages. The second PCR ran about 6 to 11 cycles with a sample-barcoded 5' primer and J-beta primers. TCRdb re-called the 5' RACE reads with MiXCR, one entry per CDR3 protein. The sample shows about 590,000 distinct CDR3 sequences, about 30% of them seen only once. This clonotype was found many times. With 5 bases removed from V and 2 bases from J, the gap between germline ends came to 17 bases. Germline V gene data show CDR1 as DFQATT and CDR2 as SNEGSKA (reference sequence). The CDR3 contains 15 residues. The sequenced sample was blood. The chain is built from TRBV20-1 and TRBJ2-3; D might be TRBD1 (6 bases). The receptor's source is an elderly woman in good health. The chain's CDR3 is CSAVRDNPFTDTQYF. The CDR3 bases are TGCAGTGCTGTCCGGGACAACCCGTTCACAGATACGCAGTATTTT.